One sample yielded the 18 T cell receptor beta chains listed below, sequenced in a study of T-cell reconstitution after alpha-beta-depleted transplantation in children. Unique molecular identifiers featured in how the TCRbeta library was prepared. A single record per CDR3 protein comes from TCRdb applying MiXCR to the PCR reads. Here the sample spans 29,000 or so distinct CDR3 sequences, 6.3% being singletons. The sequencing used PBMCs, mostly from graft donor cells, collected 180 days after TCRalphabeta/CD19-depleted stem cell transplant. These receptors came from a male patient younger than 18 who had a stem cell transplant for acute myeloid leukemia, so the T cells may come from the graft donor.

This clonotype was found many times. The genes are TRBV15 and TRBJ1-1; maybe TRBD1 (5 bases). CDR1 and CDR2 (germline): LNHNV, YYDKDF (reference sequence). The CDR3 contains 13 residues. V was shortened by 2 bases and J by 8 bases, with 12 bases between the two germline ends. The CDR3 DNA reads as TGTGCCACCAGCAGACCACAGGCCCCCGAAGCTTTCTTT. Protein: CATSRPQAPEAFF.

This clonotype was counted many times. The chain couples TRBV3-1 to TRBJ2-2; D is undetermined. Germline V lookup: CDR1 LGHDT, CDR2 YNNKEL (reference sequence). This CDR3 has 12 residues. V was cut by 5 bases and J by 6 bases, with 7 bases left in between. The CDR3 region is CASSFGPGELFF. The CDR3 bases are TGTGCCAGCAGCTTTGGACCCGGGGAGCTGTTTTTT.

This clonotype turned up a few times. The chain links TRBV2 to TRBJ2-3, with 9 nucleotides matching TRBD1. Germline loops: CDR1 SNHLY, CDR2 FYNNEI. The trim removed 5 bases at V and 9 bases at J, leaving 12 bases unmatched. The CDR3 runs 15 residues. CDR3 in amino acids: CASSKRDRETSTQYF. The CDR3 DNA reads TGTGCCAGCAGTAAGAGGGACAGGGAAACGAGCACGCAGTATTTT.

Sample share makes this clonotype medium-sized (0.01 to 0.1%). Here the CDR3 reads CASSSGPGPQETQYF. The CDR3 region has the DNA TGCGCCAGCAGCTCTGGGCCGGGACCCCAAGAGACCCAGTACTTC. The rearrangement joins TRBV5-1 to TRBJ2-5; D may correspond to TRBD1 or TRBD2 (5 bases each). The V gene's germline CDR1 is SGHRS and CDR2 YFSETQ. The CDR3 is 15 residues long. Deletions cut 3 bases from V and 1 base from J, with 13 bases between.

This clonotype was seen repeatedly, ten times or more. In DNA, the CDR3 is TGTGCCACCAGTGCAGACATTAACTATGGCTACACCTTC. It encodes CATSADINYGYTF. The V and J genes are TRBV24-1 and TRBJ1-2, with D unclear. This CDR3 is 13 amino acids long. Per germline, CDR1 KGHDR and CDR2 SFDVKD. Trimming shortened V by 5 bases and J by 1 base, and 7 bases separated the two germline ends.

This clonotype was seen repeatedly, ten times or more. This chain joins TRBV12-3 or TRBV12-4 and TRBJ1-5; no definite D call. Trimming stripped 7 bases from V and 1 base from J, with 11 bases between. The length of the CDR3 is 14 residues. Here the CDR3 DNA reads TGTGCCAGCACCTTGGTGGCAAGCAATCAGCCCCAGCATTTT. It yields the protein CASTLVASNQPQHF.

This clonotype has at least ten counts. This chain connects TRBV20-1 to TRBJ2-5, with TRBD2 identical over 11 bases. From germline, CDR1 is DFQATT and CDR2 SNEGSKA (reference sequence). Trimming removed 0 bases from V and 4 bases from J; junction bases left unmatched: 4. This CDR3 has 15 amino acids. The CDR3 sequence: CSARDSGGARETQYF. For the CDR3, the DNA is TGCAGTGCTAGAGATAGCGGGGGGGCCAGAGAGACCCAGTACTTC.

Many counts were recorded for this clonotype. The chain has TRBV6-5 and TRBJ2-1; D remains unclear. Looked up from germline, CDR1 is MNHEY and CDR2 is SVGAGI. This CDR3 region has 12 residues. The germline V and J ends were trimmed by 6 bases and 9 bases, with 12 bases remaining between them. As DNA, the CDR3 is TGTGCCAGCAGGTCCTTAGTGTTTGAGCAGTTCTTC. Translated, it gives CASRSLVFEQFF.

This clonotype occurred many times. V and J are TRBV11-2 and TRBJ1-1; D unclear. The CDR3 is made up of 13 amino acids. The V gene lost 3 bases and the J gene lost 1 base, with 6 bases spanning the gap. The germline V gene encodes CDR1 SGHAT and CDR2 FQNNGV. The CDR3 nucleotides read TGTGCCAGCAGCTTCTATGGGAACACTGAAGCTTTCTTT. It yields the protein CASSFYGNTEAFF.

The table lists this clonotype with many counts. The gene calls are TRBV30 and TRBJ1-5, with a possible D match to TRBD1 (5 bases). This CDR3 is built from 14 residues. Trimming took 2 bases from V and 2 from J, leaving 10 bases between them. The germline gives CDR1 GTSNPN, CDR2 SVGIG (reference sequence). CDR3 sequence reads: CAWSKTGRNQPQHF. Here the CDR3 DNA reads TGTGCCTGGAGTAAAACAGGCCGCAATCAGCCCCAGCATTTT.

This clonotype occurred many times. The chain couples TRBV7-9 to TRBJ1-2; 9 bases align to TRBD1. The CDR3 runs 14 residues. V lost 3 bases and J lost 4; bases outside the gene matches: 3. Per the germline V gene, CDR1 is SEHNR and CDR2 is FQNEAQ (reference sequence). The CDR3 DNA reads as TGTGCCAGCAGCTTCGGACAGGGGTCCTATGGCTACACCTTC. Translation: CASSFGQGSYGYTF.

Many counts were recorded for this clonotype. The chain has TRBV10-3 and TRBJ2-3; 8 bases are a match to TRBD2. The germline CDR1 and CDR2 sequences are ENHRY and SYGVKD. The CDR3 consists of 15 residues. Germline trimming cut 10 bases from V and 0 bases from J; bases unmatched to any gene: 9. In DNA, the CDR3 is TGTGCCACAGTAGCGGGAAACCTGAGCACAGATACGCAGTATTTT. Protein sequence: CATVAGNLSTDTQYF.

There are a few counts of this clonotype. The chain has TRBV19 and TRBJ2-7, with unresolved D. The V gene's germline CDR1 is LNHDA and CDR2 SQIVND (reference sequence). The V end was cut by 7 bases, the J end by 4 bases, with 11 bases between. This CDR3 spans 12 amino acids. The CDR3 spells CASTSAGYEQYF. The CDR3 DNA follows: TGTGCCAGTACCTCAGCCGGGTACGAGCAGTACTTC.

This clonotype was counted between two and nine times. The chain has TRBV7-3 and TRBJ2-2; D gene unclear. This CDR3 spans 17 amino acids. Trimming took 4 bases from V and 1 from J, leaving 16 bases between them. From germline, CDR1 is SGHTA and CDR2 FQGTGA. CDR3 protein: CASSSLLNHVNTGELFF. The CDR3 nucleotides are TGTGCCAGCAGCTCCCTACTGAATCACGTGAACACCGGGGAGCTGTTTTTT.

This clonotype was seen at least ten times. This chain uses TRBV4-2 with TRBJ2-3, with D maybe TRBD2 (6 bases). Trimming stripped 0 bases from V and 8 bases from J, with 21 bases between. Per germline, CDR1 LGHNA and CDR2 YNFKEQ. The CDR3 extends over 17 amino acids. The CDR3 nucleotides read TGTGCCAGCAGCCAAGATATAGTAGAGAGGAGCGGGCGTACGCAGTATTTT. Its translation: CASSQDIVERSGRTQYF.

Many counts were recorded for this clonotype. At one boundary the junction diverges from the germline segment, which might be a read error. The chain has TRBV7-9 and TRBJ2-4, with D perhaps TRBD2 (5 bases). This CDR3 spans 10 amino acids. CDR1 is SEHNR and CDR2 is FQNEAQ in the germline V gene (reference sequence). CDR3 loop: CASSPPRGWF. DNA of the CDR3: TGTGCCAGCAGCCCTCCGCGAGGGTGGTTC.

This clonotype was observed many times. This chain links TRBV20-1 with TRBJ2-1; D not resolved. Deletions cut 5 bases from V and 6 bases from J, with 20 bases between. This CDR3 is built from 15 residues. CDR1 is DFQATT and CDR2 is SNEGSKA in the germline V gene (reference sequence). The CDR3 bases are TGCAGTGCTCAAGCCGACCCGAGCTTGGGCAATGAGCAGTTCTTC. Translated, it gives CSAQADPSLGNEQFF.

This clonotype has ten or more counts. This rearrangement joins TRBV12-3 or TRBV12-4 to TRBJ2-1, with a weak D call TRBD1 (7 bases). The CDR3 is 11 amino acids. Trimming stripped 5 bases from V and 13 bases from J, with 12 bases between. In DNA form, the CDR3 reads TGTGCCAGCAGTGCGGGGACAGCCCAGTTCTTC. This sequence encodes CASSAGTAQFF.